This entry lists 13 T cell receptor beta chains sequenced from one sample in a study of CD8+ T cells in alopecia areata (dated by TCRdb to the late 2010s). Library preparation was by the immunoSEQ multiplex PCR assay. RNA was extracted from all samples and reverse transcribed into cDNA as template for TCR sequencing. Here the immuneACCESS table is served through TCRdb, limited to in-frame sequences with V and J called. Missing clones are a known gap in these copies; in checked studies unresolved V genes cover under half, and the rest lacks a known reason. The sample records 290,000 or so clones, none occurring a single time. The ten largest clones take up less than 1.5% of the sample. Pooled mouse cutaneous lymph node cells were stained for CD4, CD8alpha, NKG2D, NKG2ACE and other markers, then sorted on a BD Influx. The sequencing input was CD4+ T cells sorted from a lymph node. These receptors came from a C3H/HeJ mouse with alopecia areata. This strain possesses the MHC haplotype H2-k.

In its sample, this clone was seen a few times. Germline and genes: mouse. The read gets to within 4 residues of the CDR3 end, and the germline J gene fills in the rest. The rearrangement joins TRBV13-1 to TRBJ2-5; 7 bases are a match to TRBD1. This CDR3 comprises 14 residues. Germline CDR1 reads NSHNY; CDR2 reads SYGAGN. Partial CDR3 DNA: TGTGCCAGCAGTGATGTGGGACAGAAAGAC. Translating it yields CASSDVGQKD. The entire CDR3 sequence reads CASSDVGQKDTQYF.

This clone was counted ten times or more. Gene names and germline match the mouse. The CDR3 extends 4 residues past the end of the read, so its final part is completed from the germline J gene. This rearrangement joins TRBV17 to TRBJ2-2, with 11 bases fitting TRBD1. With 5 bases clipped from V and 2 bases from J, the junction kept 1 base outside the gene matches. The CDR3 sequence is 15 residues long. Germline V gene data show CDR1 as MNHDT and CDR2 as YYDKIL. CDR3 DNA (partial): TGTGCTAGCAGTTGGACAGGGGGCAACACCGGG. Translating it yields CASSWTGGNTG. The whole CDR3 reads CASSWTGGNTGQLYF.

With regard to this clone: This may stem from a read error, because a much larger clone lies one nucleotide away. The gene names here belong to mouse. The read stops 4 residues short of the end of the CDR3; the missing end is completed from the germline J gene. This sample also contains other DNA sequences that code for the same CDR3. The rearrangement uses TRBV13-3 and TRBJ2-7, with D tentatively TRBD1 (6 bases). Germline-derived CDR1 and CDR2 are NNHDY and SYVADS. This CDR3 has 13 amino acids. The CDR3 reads CASSDGDTYEQYF. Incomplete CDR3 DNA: TGTGCCAGCAGTGATGGGGACACATAT.

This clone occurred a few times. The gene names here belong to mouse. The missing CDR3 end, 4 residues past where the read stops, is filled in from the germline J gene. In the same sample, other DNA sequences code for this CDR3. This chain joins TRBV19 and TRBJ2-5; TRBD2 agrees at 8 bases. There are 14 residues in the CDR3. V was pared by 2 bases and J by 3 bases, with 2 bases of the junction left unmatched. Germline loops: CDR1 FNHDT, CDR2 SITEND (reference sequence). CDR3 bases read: TGTGCCAGCAGTATTTGGGGGGGACAAGAC. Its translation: CASSIWGGQD. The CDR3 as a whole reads CASSIWGGQDTQYF. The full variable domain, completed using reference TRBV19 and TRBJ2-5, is GGIITQTPKFLIGQEGQKLTLKCQQNFNHDTMYWYRQDSGKGLRLIYYSITENDLQKGDLSEGYDASREKKSSFSLTVTSAQKNEMAVFLCASSIWGGQDTQYFGPGTRLLVL.

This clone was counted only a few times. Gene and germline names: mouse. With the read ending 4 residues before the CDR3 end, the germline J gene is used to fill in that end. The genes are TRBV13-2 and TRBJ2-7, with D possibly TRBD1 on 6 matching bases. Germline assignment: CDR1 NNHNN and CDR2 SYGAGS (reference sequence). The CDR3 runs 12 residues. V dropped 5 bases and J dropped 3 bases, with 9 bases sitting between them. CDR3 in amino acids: CASGGQHYEQYF. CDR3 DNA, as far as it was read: TGTGCCAGCGGCGGACAGCACTAT.

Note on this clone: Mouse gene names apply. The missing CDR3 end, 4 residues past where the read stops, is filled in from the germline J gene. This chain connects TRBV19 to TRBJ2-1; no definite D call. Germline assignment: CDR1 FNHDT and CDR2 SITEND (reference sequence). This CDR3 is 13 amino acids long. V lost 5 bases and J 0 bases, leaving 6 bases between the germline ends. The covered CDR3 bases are TGTGCCAGCAGAACAATTAACTATGCT. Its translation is CASRTINYA. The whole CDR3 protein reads CASRTINYAEQFF.

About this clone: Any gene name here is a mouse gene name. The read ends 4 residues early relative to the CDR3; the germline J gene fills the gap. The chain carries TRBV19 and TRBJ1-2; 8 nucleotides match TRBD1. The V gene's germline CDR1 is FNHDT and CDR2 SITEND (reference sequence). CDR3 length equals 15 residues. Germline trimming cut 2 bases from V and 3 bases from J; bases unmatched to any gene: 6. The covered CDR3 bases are TGTGCCAGCAGTATCAGGACAGGGAGAGACTCC. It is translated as CASSIRTGRDS. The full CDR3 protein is CASSIRTGRDSDYTF.

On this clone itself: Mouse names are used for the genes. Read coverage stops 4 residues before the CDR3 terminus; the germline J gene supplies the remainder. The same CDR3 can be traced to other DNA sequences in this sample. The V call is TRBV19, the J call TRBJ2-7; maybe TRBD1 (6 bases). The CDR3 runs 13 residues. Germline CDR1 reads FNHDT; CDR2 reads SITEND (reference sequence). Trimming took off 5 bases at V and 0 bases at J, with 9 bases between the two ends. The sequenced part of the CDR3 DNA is TGTGCCAGCAGAGGACAGAGCTCCTAT. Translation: CASRGQSSY. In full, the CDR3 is CASRGQSSYEQYF.

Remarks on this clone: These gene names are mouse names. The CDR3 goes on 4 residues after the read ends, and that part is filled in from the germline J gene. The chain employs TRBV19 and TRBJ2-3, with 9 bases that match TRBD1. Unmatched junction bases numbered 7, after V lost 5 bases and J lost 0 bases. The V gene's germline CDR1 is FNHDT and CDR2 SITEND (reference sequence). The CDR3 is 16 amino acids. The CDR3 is CASSLQGAKSAETLYF. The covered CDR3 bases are TGTGCCAGCAGCTTACAGGGGGCGAAGAGTGCAGAA.

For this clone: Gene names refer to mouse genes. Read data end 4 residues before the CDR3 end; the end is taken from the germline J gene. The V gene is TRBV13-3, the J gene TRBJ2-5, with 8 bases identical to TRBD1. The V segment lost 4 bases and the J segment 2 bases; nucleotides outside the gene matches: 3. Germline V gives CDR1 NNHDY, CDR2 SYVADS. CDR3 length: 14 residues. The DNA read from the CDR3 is TGTGCCAGCAGTTGGACAGGGTTCCAAGAC. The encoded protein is CASSWTGFQD. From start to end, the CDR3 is CASSWTGFQDTQYF.

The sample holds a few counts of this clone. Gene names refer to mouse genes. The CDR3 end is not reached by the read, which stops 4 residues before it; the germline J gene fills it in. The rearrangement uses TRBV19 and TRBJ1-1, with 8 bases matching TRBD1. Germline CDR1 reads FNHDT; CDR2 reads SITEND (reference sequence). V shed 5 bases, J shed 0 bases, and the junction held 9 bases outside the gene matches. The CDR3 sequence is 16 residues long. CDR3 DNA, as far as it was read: TGTGCCAGCAGGAATCAGGGGGCGCAGGCAAACACA. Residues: CASRNQGAQANT. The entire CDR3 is CASRNQGAQANTEVFF.

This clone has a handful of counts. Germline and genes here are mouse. The CDR3 spells CASRQGANEQYF. The sequenced CDR3 bases are TGTGCCAGTAGACAGGGGGCTAAT. The J gene is TRBJ2-7, the V gene TRBV13-1; TRBD1 agrees at 10 bases. With the read ending 4 residues before the CDR3 end, the germline J gene is used to fill in that end. This CDR3 is 12 amino acids long. Germline loops: CDR1 NSHNY, CDR2 SYGAGN.

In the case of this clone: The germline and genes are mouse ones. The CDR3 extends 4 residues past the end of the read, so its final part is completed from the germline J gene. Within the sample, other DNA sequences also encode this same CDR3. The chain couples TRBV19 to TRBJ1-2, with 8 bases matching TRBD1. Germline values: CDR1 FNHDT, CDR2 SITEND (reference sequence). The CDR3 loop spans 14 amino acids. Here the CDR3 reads CASSIRGQGSDYTF. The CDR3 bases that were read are TGTGCCAGCAGTATCAGGGGGCAAGGGTCC.